This T cell receptor beta chain was sequenced in a study of cytomegalovirus exposure and HLA in healthy donors. Broader study findings: Accounts indicate the classifier identified cytomegalovirus status with strong specificity and sensitivity. The likely explanation for a cluster of highly shared sequence variants was sequencing artifact.

It was with 60 Vbeta and 13 Jbeta primers that the PCR ran. Original handling: Among the unique TCR beta chains that a later analysis counted, about 85 million in all, about 11 million were shared. The method was immunoSEQ multiplex PCR; TCRdb's version includes in-frame clones alone and lacks a portion of them. That table gives V, J and clone size, and the DNA gave D and trimming. This table holds 90,000 to 150,000 clones, 63% found once. About this clone: Its antigen is unidentified. This CDR3 is also generated by other DNA sequences in the sample.

The ends were cut back, 4 bases at V and 1 base at J, with 7 bases in the middle. Looked up from germline, CDR1 is LNHDA and CDR2 is SQIVND (reference sequence). The CDR3 is made up of 13 amino acids. This clonotype was sampled from a man aged 35-49 years in good health and CMV-seropositive. The specimen sequenced was PBMCs. This chain joins TRBV19 and TRBJ1-1; D might be TRBD1 (5 bases). The CDR3, as DNA: TGTGCCAGTAGTACTCAGGGGAACACTGAAGCTTTCTTT. Translated: CASSTQGNTEAFF.